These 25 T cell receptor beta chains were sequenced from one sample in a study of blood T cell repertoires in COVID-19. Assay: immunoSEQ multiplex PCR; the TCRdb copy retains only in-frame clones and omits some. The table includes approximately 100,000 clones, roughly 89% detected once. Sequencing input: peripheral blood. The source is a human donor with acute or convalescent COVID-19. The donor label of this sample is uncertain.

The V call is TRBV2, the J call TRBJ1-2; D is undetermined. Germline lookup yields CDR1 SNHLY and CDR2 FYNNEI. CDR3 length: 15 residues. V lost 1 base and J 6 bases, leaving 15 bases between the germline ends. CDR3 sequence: CASSEGRVRIHGYTF. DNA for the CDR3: TGTGCCAGCAGTGAAGGACGGGTTCGGATCCATGGCTACACCTTC. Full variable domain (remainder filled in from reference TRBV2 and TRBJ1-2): EPEVTQTPSHQVTQMGQEVILRCVPISNHLYFYWYRQILGQKVEFLVSFYNNEISEKSEIFDDQFSVERPDGSNFTLKIRSTKLEDSAMYFCASSEGRVRIHGYTFGSGTRLTVV.

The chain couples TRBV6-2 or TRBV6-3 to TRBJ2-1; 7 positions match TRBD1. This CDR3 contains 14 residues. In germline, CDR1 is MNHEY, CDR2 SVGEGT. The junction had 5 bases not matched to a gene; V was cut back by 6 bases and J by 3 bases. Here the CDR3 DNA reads TGTGCCAGCAGCAGACAGGGCGTCTACAATGAGCAGTTCTTC. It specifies CASSRQGVYNEQFF.

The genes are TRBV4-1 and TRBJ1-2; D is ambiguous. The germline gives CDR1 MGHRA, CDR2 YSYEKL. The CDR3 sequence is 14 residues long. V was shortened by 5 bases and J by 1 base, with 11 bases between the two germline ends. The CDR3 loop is CASSSGPDNYGYTF. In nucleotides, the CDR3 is TGCGCCAGCAGCAGCGGCCCGGATAACTATGGCTACACCTTC.

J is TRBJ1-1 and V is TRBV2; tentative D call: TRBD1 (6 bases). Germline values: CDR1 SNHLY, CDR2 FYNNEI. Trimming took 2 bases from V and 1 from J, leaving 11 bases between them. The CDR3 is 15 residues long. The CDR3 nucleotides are TGTGCCAGCAGTGAATCAGGGGCGTGGAACACTGAAGCTTTCTTT. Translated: CASSESGAWNTEAFF. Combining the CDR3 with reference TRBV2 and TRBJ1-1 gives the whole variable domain EPEVTQTPSHQVTQMGQEVILRCVPISNHLYFYWYRQILGQKVEFLVSFYNNEISEKSEIFDDQFSVERPDGSNFTLKIRSTKLEDSAMYFCASSESGAWNTEAFFGQGTRLTVV.

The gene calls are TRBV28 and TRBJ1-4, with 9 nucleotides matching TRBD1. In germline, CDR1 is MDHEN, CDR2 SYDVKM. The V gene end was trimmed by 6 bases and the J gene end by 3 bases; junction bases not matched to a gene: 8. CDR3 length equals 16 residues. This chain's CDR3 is CASRSTGGRANEKLFF. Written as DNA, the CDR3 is TGTGCCAGCAGGTCTACAGGGGGCAGGGCTAATGAAAAACTGTTTTTT.

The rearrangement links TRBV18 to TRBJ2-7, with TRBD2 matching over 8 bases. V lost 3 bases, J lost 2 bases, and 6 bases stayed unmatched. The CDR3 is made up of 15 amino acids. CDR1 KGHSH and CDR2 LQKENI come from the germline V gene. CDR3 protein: CASSPPGTSPYEQYF. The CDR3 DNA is TGTGCCAGCTCACCTCCCGGGACTAGTCCCTACGAGCAGTACTTC.

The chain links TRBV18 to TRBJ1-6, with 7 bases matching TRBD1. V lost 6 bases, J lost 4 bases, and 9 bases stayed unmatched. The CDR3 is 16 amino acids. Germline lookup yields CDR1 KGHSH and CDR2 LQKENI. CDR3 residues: CASSQDRDRYNSPLHF. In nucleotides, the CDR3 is TGTGCCAGCTCGCAAGACCGGGACAGATATAATTCACCCCTCCACTTT.

The CDR3 sequence: CASSSDRQGIGNQPQHF. CDR3 bases: TGTGCCAGCAGTTCGGACCGACAGGGAATAGGGAATCAGCCCCAGCATTTT. J is TRBJ1-5 and V is TRBV28, with 7 nucleotides matching TRBD1. V lost 4 bases to trimming and J lost 4 bases; unmatched junction nucleotides: 13. Germline loops: CDR1 MDHEN, CDR2 SYDVKM. This CDR3 spans 17 amino acids.

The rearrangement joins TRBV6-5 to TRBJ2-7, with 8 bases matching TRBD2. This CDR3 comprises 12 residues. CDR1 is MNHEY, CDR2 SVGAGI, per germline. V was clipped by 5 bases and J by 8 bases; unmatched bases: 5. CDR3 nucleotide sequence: TGTGCCAGCAGTCGCCGGGAGGGGAAGCAGTACTTC. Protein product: CASSRREGKQYF.

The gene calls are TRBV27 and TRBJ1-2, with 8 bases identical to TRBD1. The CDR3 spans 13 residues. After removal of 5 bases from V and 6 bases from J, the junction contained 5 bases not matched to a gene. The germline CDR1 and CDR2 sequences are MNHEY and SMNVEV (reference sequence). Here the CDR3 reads CASSGQGFNGYTF. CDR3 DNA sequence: TGTGCCAGCAGTGGACAGGGTTTCAATGGCTACACCTTC.

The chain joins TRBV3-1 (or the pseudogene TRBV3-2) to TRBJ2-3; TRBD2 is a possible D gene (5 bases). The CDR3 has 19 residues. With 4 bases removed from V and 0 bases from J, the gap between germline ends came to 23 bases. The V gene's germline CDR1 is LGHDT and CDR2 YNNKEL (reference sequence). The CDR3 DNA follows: TGTGCCAGCAGCCGAGCTGACTATGCCCCCCCCAGGAGCACAGATACGCAGTATTTT. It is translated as CASSRADYAPPRSTDTQYF.

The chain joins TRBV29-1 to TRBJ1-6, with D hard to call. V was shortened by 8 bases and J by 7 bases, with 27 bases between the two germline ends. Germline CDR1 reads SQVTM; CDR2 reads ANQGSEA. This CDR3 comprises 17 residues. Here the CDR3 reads CSPRGGSLGKRNSPLHF. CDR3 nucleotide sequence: TGCAGCCCCCGTGGAGGTTCGCTCGGGAAGAGAAATTCACCCCTCCACTTT. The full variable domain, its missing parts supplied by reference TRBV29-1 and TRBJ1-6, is SAVISQKPSRDICQRGTSLTIQCQVDSQVTMMFWYRQQPGQSLTLIATANQGSEATYESGFVIDKFPISRPNLTFSTLTVSNMSPEDSSIYLCSPRGGSLGKRNSPLHFGNGTRLTVT.

The chain's CDR3 is CASSIPFAGPLYNEQFF. CDR3 DNA sequence: TGTGCCAGTAGTATCCCGTTTGCGGGGCCCTTATACAATGAGCAGTTCTTC. The genes are TRBV19 and TRBJ2-1, with D possibly being TRBD2 (6 bases). V was shortened by 3 bases and J by 4 bases, with 19 bases between the two germline ends. CDR1 and CDR2 (germline): LNHDA, SQIVND (reference sequence). CDR3 size: 17 residues. Drawing the rest from reference TRBV19 and TRBJ2-1, the complete variable domain is DGGITQSPKYLFRKEGQNVTLSCEQNLNHDAMYWYRQDPGQGLRLIYYSQIVNDFQKGDIAEGYSVSREKKESFPLTVTSAQKNPTAFYLCASSIPFAGPLYNEQFFGPGTRLTVL.

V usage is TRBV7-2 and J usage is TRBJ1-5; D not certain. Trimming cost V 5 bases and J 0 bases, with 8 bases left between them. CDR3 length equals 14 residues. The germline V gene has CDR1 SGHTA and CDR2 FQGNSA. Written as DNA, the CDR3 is TGTGCCAGCAGCCAAGCAGGTAGCAATCAGCCCCAGCATTTT. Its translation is CASSQAGSNQPQHF.

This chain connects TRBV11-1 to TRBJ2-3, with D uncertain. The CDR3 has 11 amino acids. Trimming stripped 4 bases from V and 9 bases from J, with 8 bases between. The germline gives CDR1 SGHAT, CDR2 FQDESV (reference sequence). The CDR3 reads CASSSHQTQYF. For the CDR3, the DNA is TGTGCCAGCAGCTCCCACCAGACGCAGTATTTT.

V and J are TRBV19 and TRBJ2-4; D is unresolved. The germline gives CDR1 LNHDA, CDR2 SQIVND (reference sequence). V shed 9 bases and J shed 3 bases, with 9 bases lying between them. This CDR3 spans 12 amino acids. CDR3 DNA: TGTGCCAGGCCGGAGAACAAAAACATTCAGTACTTC. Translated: CARPENKNIQYF.

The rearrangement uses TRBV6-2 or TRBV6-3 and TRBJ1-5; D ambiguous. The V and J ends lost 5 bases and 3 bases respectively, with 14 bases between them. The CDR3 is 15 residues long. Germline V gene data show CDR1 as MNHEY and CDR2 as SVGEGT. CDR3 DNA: TGTGCCAGCAGTACGGGTGGCAGCTACAATCAGCCCCAGCATTTT. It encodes CASSTGGSYNQPQHF.

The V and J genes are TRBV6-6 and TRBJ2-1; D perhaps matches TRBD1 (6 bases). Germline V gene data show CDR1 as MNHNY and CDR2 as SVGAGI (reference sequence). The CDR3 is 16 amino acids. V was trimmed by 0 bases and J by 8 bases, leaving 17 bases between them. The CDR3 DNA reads TGTGCCAGCAGTTACTCGAAGGGGGACCCACTTTATGAGCAGTTCTTC. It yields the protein CASSYSKGDPLYEQFF.

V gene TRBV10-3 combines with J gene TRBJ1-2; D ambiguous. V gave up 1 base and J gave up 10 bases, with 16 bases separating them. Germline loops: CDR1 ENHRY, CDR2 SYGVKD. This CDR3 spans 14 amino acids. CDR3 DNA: TGTGCCATCAGTGAGTTCCCGGGAAACGATGACTACACCTTC. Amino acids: CAISEFPGNDDYTF.

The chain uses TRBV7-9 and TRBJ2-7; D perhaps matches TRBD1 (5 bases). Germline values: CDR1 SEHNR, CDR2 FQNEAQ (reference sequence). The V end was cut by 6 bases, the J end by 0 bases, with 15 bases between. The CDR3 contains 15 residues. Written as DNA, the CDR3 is TGTGCCAGCAGTGAAACAGGCTCTGGCTCCTACGAGCAGTACTTC. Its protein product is CASSETGSGSYEQYF.

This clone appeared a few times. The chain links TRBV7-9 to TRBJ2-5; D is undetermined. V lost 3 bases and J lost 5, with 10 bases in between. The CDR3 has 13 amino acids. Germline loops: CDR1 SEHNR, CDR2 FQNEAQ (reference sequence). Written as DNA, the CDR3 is TGTGCCAGCAGCTTCGTTCCGTCGGAGACCCAGTACTTC. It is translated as CASSFVPSETQYF.

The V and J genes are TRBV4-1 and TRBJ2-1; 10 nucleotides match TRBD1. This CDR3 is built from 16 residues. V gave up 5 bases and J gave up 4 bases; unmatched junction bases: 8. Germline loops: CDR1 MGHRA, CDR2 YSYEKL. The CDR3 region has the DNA TGCGCCAGCAGCGACATCGGGACAGGGGTTTACAATGAGCAGTTCTTC. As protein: CASSDIGTGVYNEQFF.

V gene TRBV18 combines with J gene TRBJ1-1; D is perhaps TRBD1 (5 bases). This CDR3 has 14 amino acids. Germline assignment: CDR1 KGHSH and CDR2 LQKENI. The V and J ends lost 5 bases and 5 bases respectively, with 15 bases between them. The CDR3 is CASSGRAAGTEAFF. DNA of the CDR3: TGTGCCAGCTCAGGGAGGGCAGCAGGGACTGAAGCTTTCTTT.

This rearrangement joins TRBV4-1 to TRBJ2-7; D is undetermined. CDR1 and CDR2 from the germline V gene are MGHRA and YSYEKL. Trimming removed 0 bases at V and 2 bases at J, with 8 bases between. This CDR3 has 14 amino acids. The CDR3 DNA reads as TGCGCCAGCAGCCAAGATACAGAGACCTACGAGCAGTACTTC. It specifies CASSQDTETYEQYF.

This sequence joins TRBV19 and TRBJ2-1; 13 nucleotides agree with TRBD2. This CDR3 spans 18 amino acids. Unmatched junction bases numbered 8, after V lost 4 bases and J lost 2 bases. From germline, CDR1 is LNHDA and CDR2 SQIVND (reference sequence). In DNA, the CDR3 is TGTGCCAGTAGTACCTCGGGACTAGCGGGAAGGGCCTACAATGAGCAGTTCTTC. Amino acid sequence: CASSTSGLAGRAYNEQFF.